This T cell receptor beta chain was found in a study of blood T cell repertoires in COVID-19. Only in-frame clones appear in the TCRdb table, and some are missing; sequencing was by immunoSEQ multiplex PCR. The repertoire holds under 250,000 clones, with less than 85% as singletons. The CDR3 loop spans 14 amino acids. Trimming removed 7 bases from V and 3 bases from J, with 15 bases in between. Germline V gene data show CDR1 as LGHDT and CDR2 as YNNKEL (reference sequence). Sequenced sample: peripheral blood. The rearrangement uses TRBV3-1 (or the pseudogene TRBV3-2) and TRBJ1-1; D is ambiguous. The source of this sequence is an older woman with active or convalescent COVID-19. CDR3: CASNHGGEDTEAFF. The DNA of the CDR3 is TGTGCCAGCAATCACGGCGGGGAGGACACTGAAGCTTTCTTT.